This TCR beta chain derives from a study of T-cell memory formation after mild COVID-19. A 5'RACE reaction primed in the constant segment made cDNA libraries of TCR alpha and TCR beta, and these carried sample barcodes and UMIs. Each CDR3 protein is one row after TCRdb ran MiXCR on the 5' RACE reads. This table has about 600,000 distinct CDR3 sequences, about 22% appearing once. There are a few counts of this clonotype. Per the germline V gene, CDR1 is SGHKS and CDR2 is YYEKEE (reference sequence). Trimming cost V 2 bases and J 4 bases, with 21 bases left between them. The CDR3 extends over 17 amino acids.

The sequenced material came from PBMCs or a T cell subset sorted from them (not recorded which). The chain links TRBV5-5 to TRBJ1-2, with D hard to call. This sequence was found in an adult woman who had mild COVID-19 (a few samples of this study predate the infection). Cell type and time point are not known. CDR3 region: CASSFGQEGYLFYGYTF. The CDR3 DNA follows: TGTGCCAGCAGCTTCGGGCAAGAGGGCTACCTCTTCTATGGCTACACCTTC.